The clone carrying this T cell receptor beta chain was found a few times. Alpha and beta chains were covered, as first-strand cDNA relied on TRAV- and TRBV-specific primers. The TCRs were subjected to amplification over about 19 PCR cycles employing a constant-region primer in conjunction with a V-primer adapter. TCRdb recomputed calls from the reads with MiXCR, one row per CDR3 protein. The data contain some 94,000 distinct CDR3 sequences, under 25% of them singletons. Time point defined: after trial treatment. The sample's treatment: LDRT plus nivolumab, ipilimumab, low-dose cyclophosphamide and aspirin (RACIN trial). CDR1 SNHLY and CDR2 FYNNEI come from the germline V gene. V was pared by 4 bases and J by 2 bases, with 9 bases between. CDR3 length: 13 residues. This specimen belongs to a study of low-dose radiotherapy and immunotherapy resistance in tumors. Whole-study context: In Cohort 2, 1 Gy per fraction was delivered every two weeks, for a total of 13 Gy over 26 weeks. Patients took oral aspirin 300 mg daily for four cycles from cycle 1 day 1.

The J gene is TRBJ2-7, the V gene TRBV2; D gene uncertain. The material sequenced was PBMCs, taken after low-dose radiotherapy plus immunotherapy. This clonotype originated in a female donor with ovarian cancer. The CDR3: CASSGVHTYEQYF. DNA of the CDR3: TGTGCCAGCAGTGGGGTGCATACCTACGAGCAGTACTTC.